This is a list of T cell receptor beta chains from one sample in a study of blood T cell repertoires in COVID-19. Repertoires were generated with immunoSEQ multiplex PCR, while TCRdb's copy carries only in-frame clones and drops some. This sample has about 190,000 clones, with roughly 80% found just once. Sequencing was performed on peripheral blood. These receptors were taken from a man aged 55 to 70 with acute or convalescent COVID-19. CDR3s include the opening cysteine and the closing phenylalanine or tryptophan. Fields, in order: D gene, V gene, clone size, J gene, CDR3 DNA, CDR3 protein. The D gene is left open where the match is weak. Clone size is shown for a subset of rows, as once, few, many or a class of expanded clone.

>NA|TRBV2|NA|TRBJ1-2
TGTGCCAGCAGCCGAGGGGGTGGCTATGGCTACACCTTC
CASSRGGGYGYTF
>NA|TRBV6-2/TRBV6-3|NA|TRBJ1-3
TGTGCCAGCAGTTACGCCCGCGGGTCCAGCTCTGGAAACACCATATATTTT
CASSYARGSSSGNTIYF
>NA|TRBV7-8|NA|TRBJ2-1
TGTGCCAGCAGCATAGGGGGGGTATACAATGAGCAGTTCTTC
CASSIGGVYNEQFF
>TRBD1|TRBV5-1|NA|TRBJ1-1
TGCGCCAGCAGCTTACAGGGACAGGGAGGGACTGAAGCTTTCTTT
CASSLQGQGGTEAFF
>NA|TRBV7-9|NA|TRBJ2-1
TGTGCCAGCAGCTTCGGACTTACCTCCTACAATGAGCAGTTCTTC
CASSFGLTSYNEQFF
>NA|TRBV3-1/TRBV3-2|NA|TRBJ1-2
TGTGCCAGCAGCCAAGAGAGAAAGGGGCACTATGGCTACACCTTC
CASSQERKGHYGYTF
>NA|TRBV21-1|NA|TRBJ1-1
TGTGCCAGCAGCAAAGTTAATAGGGGGCAGAACACTGAAGCTTTCTTT
CASSKVNRGQNTEAFF
>NA|TRBV6-5|once|TRBJ1-2
TGTGCCAGCGGTCAAACTATGGCTACGGGCTTC
CASGQTMATGF
>TRBD2|TRBV3-1/TRBV3-2|once|TRBJ2-1
TGTGCCAGCAGCCTAGCGGGCTCCTACAATGAGCAGTTCTTC
CASSLAGSYNEQFF
>TRBD1|TRBV19|once|TRBJ2-7
TGTGCCAGTAGTATCGAGGGGGCGCGAGTCTTCGAGCAGTACTTC
CASSIEGARVFEQYF
>NA|TRBV19|NA|TRBJ2-5
TGTGCCAGTAGTATAGATTGGAGAGAGACCCAGTACTTC
CASSIDWRETQYF
>NA|TRBV19|NA|TRBJ1-1
TGTGCCAGTAGTACCTCGTGGGCAGGGGCGACTGAAGCTTTCTTT
CASSTSWAGATEAFF
>NA|TRBV4-1|NA|TRBJ1-2
TGCGCCAGCAGCCAAGATGGGAGTGTCTATGGCTACACCTTC
CASSQDGSVYGYTF
>TRBD1|TRBV15|NA|TRBJ2-6
TGTGCCACCAGCTGGACAGGGGGCGCGGTTGGGGCCAACGTCCTGACTTTC
CATSWTGGAVGANVLTF
>TRBD2|TRBV7-2|few|TRBJ2-3
TGTGCCAGCAGCTTAGGGGCCGCGGGGGGAGGGACGCAGTATTTT
CASSLGAAGGGTQYF
>NA|TRBV3-1/TRBV3-2|NA|TRBJ1-4
TGTGCCAGCAGCCAATCGGAGCCTTGGGAAAAACTGTTTTTT
CASSQSEPWEKLFF
>NA|TRBV12-3/TRBV12-4|NA|TRBJ2-1
TGTGCCAGCAGTTTATTAGGGGATGAGCAGTTCTTC
CASSLLGDEQFF
>TRBD2|TRBV13|NA|TRBJ2-1
TGTGCCAGCAGCTTGGGGACTAGCGGGAGGAATGAGCAGTTCTTC
CASSLGTSGRNEQFF
>TRBD1|TRBV5-1|NA|TRBJ1-2
TGCGCCAGCAGCTTCGAGACAGGGGGCTATGGCTACACCTTC
CASSFETGGYGYTF
>TRBD2|TRBV6-1|few|TRBJ2-7
TGTGCCAGCAGTGAAGCGGGAGGGGTGGACGACGAGCAGTACTTC
CASSEAGGVDDEQYF
>TRBD2|TRBV5-1|NA|TRBJ2-3
TGCGCCAGCAGCTTTCTAGCGGGGGGCACAGATACGCAGTATTTT
CASSFLAGGTDTQYF
>NA|TRBV10-3|NA|TRBJ2-7
TGTGCCATCCTCTTCGACGGCGGAGGCGAGCAGTACTTC
CAILFDGGGEQYF
>NA|TRBV3-1/TRBV3-2|few|TRBJ1-5
TGTGCCAGCAGCCAAGGAAGACAGCTTAATCAGCCCCAGCATTTT
CASSQGRQLNQPQHF
>NA|TRBV19|once|TRBJ2-2
TGTGCCAGTAGTATGGAGGGACCCCGTTACACCGGGGAGCTGTTTTTT
CASSMEGPRYTGELFF
>NA|TRBV12-3/TRBV12-4|NA|TRBJ2-5
TGTGCCAGCAGTTTCGGGGGTGGCGAGACCCAGTACTTC
CASSFGGGETQYF
>NA|TRBV6-5|NA|TRBJ2-5
TGTGCCAGCAGCCTGGACAGCACCGAACGGGAGACCCAGTACTTC
CASSLDSTERETQYF
>TRBD2|TRBV4-1|NA|TRBJ2-1
TGCGCCAGCAGGAAGCTAGCGGGCCTCAATGAGCAGTTCTTC
CASRKLAGLNEQFF
>TRBD1|TRBV5-1|NA|TRBJ2-5
TGCGCCAGCAGCTTCGGACAGGGAAGCGAGACCCAGTACTTC
CASSFGQGSETQYF
>TRBD2|TRBV29-1|NA|TRBJ2-3
TGCAGCGTTAGGCTAGCGGCACAGGAGGATACGCAGTATTTT
CSVRLAAQEDTQYF
>TRBD1|TRBV7-2|NA|TRBJ2-7
TGTGCCAGCAGCTTAATGGTAGGGGGCTACAACTCCTACGAGCAGTACTTC
CASSLMVGGYNSYEQYF
>NA|TRBV30|once|TRBJ1-3
TGTGCCTGGAGTCTTAGTAGAAACACCATATATTTT
CAWSLSRNTIYF
>NA|TRBV7-9|few|TRBJ2-1
TGTGCCAGCAGCTTATTCATAGCGGATGAGCAGTTCTTC
CASSLFIADEQFF
>TRBD1|TRBV19|NA|TRBJ2-5
TGTGCCAGTAGTCCCCGGACAGGGATAGAGACCCAGTACTTC
CASSPRTGIETQYF
>TRBD2|TRBV7-2|once|TRBJ2-2
TGTGCCAGCAGCCTGGGGGGGGGCACCGGGGAGCTGTTTTTT
CASSLGGGTGELFF
>NA|TRBV7-3|once|TRBJ2-3
TGTGCCAGCAGCTTAAGCGGCGGGGAAGATACGCAGTATTTT
CASSLSGGEDTQYF
>TRBD2|TRBV7-2|NA|TRBJ2-3
TGTGCCAGCAGCCTTTTTAGCGGGGCCTCCACAGATACGCAGTATTTT
CASSLFSGASTDTQYF
>TRBD1|TRBV12-3/TRBV12-4|NA|TRBJ1-5
TGTGCCAGCAGCTGGGACAGGCGTCAGCCCCAGCATTTT
CASSWDRRQPQHF
>TRBD2|TRBV30|few|TRBJ2-5
TGTGCCTGGAAGGGGCGGGGGTATGGGGAGACCCAGTACTTC
CAWKGRGYGETQYF
>NA|TRBV9|NA|TRBJ2-4
TGTGCCAGCAGTTACCGACAAGAAAAAAACATTCAGTACTTC
CASSYRQEKNIQYF
>NA|TRBV7-2|few|TRBJ1-2
TGTGCCAGCTTGCAGTGGGCAGGGGCCCCATCTAACACCTTC
CASLQWAGAPSNTF
>NA|TRBV6-5|NA|TRBJ1-1
TGTGCCAGTAGGCGGGACCCTCAGTTCGACACTGAAGCTTTCTTT
CASRRDPQFDTEAFF
>NA|TRBV3-1/TRBV3-2|NA|TRBJ1-1
TGTGCCAGCAGCCAAGATGTGTTGCTGTCCTCTCGGGGCACTGAAGCTTTCTTT
CASSQDVLLSSRGTEAFF
>NA|TRBV5-6|NA|TRBJ1-4
TGTGCCAGCAGCCCTCAGGGGAGAGAAAAACTGTTTTTT
CASSPQGREKLFF
>TRBD1|TRBV7-6|few|TRBJ2-1
TGTGCCAGCAGCTCCCTAAGGGACAGGCGGTGGTTCTTC
CASSSLRDRRWFF
>TRBD1|TRBV2|NA|TRBJ2-6
TGTGCCAGCAGTTCCGACAGGGCTGGGGCCAACGTCCTGACTTTC
CASSSDRAGANVLTF
>NA|TRBV4-3|NA|TRBJ1-2
TGCGCCAGCAGCCAAGACCTCCAGGGCGGAAACTATGGCTACACCTTC
CASSQDLQGGNYGYTF
>NA|TRBV11-3|once|TRBJ2-7
TGTGCCAGCAGCTTAGATACTGGTCGCGCCTACGAGCAGTACTTC
CASSLDTGRAYEQYF
>NA|TRBV6-2/TRBV6-3|NA|TRBJ1-1
TGTGCCAGCAGTTCTACCCCGAACACTGAAGCTTTCTTT
CASSSTPNTEAFF
>NA|TRBV12-3/TRBV12-4|NA|TRBJ2-7
TGTGCCAGCACCCGTAGCGGAACCTACGAGCAGTACTTC
CASTRSGTYEQYF
>NA|TRBV25-1|once|TRBJ1-6
TGTGCCAGCAGTGAACTGGACAGCTATTCACCCCTCCACTTT
CASSELDSYSPLHF
>NA|TRBV7-9|NA|TRBJ2-4
TGTGCCAGCAGCCAGGTGGAAGCCAAAAACATTCAGTACTTC
CASSQVEAKNIQYF
>TRBD1|TRBV4-2|NA|TRBJ2-3
TGTGCCAGCAGCCAGACAGGGGGCCGTGGGACAGATACGCAGTATTTT
CASSQTGGRGTDTQYF
>NA|TRBV9|NA|TRBJ2-4
TGTGCCAGCAGCGTAGGGGAGCAACTAGCCAAAAACATTCAGTACTTC
CASSVGEQLAKNIQYF
>NA|TRBV19|NA|TRBJ1-6
TGTGCCACCGATACGGGAGCGGGAAGGACACCCCTCCACTTT
CATDTGAGRTPLHF
>TRBD1|TRBV18|NA|TRBJ1-4
TGTGCCAGCTCACCGGGGACAGGGGGCCTCTCTACTAATGAAAAACTGTTTTTT
CASSPGTGGLSTNEKLFF
>NA|TRBV25-1|NA|TRBJ1-1
TGTGCCAGCAGTACAGGGTGGACTGAAGCTTTCTTT
CASSTGWTEAFF
>TRBD1|TRBV19|once|TRBJ1-6
TGTGCCAGTAGGTTTGCGGGACAGGGATATTCACCCCTCCACTTT
CASRFAGQGYSPLHF
>TRBD1|TRBV15|once|TRBJ1-4
TGTGCCACCAGCAGGATGACAGGGGGCTATGAAAAACTGTTTTTT
CATSRMTGGYEKLFF